The T cell receptor beta chain described here comes from a study of regulatory T cells in long-lasting Graves disease (dated by TCRdb to the early 2020s). For the wider study: Patients with newly diagnosed Graves' disease had been on antithyroid drugs for under 3 months. A total of around 35 samples underwent TCR sequencing, from roughly 13 patients with persistent Graves' disease and roughly 20 patients with newly diagnosed Graves' disease. The study was registered as a clinical trial and conducted in China. This study used TCR sequencing and RNA sequencing of peripheral blood to compare persistent Graves' disease patients against newly diagnosed Graves' disease patients. The full study reports these points: The authors acknowledged the small sample size as a limitation that may reduce accuracy. TRBV28, TRBJ1-2 and TRBJ2-5 were preferentially used in persistent disease, while TRBV20-1 and TRBJ2-1 were favored in newly diagnosed disease. Only peripheral blood was studied, because thyroid tissue, the primary lesion, was inaccessible. Lower TCR Shannon entropy and fewer highly expanded clones were observed in persistent Graves' disease patients than in newly diagnosed patients, which suggested clonal expansion. Sequencing and analysis were restricted to the TCR beta chain. A larger number of public clonotypes was shared among persistent patients (approximately 3,000) than among newly diagnosed patients (roughly 930).

In this sample, this clonotype turned up many times. The target of this receptor is not known. The sample holds no much larger clone one base away, and base qualities are not on file. The germline V gene (reference sequence) provides CDR1 LNHDA and CDR2 SQIVND. V drops 0 bases and J drops 4 bases, leaving 10 bases in between. The CDR3 holds 15 amino acids from the cysteine to the phenylalanine. Only the CDR3 portion is preserved as DNA: 45 bases, with reading frame beginning at the first base. The sample's time point label, decoded: newly diagnosed GD, antithyroid drugs for less than 3 months. For both TCR sequencing and RNA sequencing, RNA was extracted from PBMCs in TRIzol. The diagnosis of Graves' disease followed American Thyroid Association guidelines. Patients for the study were recruited at an endocrinology department in Xi'an, China. Each patient gave 7.5 to 10 milliliters of peripheral blood, collected in an EDTA anticoagulant tube. Ficoll Paque Plus density gradient separation was used to isolate PBMCs, and no additional T cell sorting was done. An Agilent 2100 Bioanalyzer and agarose gel were used to check RNA quality, while a NanoDrop 2000 measured RNA concentration.

The receptor library was made with multiplex PCR. These reads were obtained on an Illumina HiSeq 4000. TCR beta libraries were built with iRepertoire HTBI primers and Arm-PCR amplification of CDR3 regions. Before sequencing, the PCR products underwent gel purification. On the authors' methods: Gene usage analysis of CDR3 amino acid clonotypes relied on the roughly 67 TRBV and around 13 TRBJ segments identified across samples. COPE and FqMerger were used to merge the filtered high-quality paired reads into contigs. BLAST was used to align contigs to the IMGT TRBV, TRBD and TRBJ reference genes, and CDR3 was defined following IMGT. Highly expanded clones were defined as clonotypes with a frequency above 0.1%. Shannon entropy was used to measure repertoire diversity, and the Gini coefficient was used to measure V-J evenness. A clonotype was considered public if more than one individual shared it. TCRdb took the public reads, trimmed them with fastp at Q25, ran MiXCR for clone calling and kept in-frame beta chains. All rows with the same CDR3 protein become a single entry with the most common DNA and genes. The V and J calls and clone size come from TCRdb's table, not from the authors' own analysis. This sample lists approximately 230,000 distinct CDR3 sequences; approximately 20% were detected once. Approximately 20% of the sample comes from the top ten.

The source material was peripheral blood mononuclear cells (PBMCs), sampled at new diagnosis, from a patient treated with antithyroid drugs. The sequence was obtained from a female donor with Graves disease. The chain is encoded by TRBV19 joined to TRBJ1-3, and perhaps TRBD1 as D gene, on 5 matching bases. The nucleotide sequence reads TGTGCCAGTAGTATAGATCCGGGGGACGGAAACACCATATATTTT. This sequence encodes CASSIDPGDGNTIYF.